This T cell receptor beta chain was sequenced for a study of T cell responses to AZD1222 COVID-19 vaccine. To note about this clone: Its antigen is not identified.

The repertoire was sequenced with immunoSEQ multiplex PCR; TCRdb's copy has only in-frame clones and lacks some. The profile shows about 110,000 clones, about 90% of them singletons. The CDR3 sequence is 15 residues long. Germline V gives CDR1 SGHRS, CDR2 YFSETQ. V gave up 0 bases and J gave up 0 bases, with 9 bases separating them. Study-level points and caveats: Donors skewed white British and female; clonal diversity was possibly underestimated. Spike-specific TCR breadth and depth were elevated following two AZD1222 doses. Just five to seven people given AZD1222 tested seropositive at baseline.

The sequencing here drew on peripheral blood, taken 28 days after the second AZD1222 dose. The origin of this receptor is an adult who received the AZD1222 COVID-19 vaccine. This rearrangement joins TRBV5-1 to TRBJ1-2, with D perhaps matching TRBD1 (5 bases). The CDR3 sequence: CASSLGGTANYGYTF. CDR3 DNA: TGCGCCAGCAGCTTGGGCGGGACGGCTAACTATGGCTACACCTTC. The full variable domain, rest sourced from reference TRBV5-1 and TRBJ1-2, is KAGVTQTPRYLIKTRGQQVTLSCSPISGHRSVSWYQQTPGQGLQFLFEYFSETQRNKGNFPGRFSGRQFSNSRSEMNVSTLELGDSALYLCASSLGGTANYGYTFGSGTRLTVV.